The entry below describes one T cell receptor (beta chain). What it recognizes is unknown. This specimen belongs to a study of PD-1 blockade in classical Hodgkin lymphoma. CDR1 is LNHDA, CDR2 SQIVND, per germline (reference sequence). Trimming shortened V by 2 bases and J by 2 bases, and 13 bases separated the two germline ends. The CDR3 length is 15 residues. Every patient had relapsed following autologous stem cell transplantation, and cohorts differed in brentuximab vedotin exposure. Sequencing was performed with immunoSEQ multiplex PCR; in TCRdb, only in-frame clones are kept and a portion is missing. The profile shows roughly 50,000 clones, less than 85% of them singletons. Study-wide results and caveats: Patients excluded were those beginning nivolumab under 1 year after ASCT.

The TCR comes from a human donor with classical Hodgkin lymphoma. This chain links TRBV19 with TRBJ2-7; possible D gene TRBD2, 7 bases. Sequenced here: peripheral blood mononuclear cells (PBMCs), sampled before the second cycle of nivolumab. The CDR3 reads CASSISGGQPYEQYF. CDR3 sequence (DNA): TGTGCCAGTAGTATATCGGGGGGCCAACCCTACGAGCAGTACTTC.